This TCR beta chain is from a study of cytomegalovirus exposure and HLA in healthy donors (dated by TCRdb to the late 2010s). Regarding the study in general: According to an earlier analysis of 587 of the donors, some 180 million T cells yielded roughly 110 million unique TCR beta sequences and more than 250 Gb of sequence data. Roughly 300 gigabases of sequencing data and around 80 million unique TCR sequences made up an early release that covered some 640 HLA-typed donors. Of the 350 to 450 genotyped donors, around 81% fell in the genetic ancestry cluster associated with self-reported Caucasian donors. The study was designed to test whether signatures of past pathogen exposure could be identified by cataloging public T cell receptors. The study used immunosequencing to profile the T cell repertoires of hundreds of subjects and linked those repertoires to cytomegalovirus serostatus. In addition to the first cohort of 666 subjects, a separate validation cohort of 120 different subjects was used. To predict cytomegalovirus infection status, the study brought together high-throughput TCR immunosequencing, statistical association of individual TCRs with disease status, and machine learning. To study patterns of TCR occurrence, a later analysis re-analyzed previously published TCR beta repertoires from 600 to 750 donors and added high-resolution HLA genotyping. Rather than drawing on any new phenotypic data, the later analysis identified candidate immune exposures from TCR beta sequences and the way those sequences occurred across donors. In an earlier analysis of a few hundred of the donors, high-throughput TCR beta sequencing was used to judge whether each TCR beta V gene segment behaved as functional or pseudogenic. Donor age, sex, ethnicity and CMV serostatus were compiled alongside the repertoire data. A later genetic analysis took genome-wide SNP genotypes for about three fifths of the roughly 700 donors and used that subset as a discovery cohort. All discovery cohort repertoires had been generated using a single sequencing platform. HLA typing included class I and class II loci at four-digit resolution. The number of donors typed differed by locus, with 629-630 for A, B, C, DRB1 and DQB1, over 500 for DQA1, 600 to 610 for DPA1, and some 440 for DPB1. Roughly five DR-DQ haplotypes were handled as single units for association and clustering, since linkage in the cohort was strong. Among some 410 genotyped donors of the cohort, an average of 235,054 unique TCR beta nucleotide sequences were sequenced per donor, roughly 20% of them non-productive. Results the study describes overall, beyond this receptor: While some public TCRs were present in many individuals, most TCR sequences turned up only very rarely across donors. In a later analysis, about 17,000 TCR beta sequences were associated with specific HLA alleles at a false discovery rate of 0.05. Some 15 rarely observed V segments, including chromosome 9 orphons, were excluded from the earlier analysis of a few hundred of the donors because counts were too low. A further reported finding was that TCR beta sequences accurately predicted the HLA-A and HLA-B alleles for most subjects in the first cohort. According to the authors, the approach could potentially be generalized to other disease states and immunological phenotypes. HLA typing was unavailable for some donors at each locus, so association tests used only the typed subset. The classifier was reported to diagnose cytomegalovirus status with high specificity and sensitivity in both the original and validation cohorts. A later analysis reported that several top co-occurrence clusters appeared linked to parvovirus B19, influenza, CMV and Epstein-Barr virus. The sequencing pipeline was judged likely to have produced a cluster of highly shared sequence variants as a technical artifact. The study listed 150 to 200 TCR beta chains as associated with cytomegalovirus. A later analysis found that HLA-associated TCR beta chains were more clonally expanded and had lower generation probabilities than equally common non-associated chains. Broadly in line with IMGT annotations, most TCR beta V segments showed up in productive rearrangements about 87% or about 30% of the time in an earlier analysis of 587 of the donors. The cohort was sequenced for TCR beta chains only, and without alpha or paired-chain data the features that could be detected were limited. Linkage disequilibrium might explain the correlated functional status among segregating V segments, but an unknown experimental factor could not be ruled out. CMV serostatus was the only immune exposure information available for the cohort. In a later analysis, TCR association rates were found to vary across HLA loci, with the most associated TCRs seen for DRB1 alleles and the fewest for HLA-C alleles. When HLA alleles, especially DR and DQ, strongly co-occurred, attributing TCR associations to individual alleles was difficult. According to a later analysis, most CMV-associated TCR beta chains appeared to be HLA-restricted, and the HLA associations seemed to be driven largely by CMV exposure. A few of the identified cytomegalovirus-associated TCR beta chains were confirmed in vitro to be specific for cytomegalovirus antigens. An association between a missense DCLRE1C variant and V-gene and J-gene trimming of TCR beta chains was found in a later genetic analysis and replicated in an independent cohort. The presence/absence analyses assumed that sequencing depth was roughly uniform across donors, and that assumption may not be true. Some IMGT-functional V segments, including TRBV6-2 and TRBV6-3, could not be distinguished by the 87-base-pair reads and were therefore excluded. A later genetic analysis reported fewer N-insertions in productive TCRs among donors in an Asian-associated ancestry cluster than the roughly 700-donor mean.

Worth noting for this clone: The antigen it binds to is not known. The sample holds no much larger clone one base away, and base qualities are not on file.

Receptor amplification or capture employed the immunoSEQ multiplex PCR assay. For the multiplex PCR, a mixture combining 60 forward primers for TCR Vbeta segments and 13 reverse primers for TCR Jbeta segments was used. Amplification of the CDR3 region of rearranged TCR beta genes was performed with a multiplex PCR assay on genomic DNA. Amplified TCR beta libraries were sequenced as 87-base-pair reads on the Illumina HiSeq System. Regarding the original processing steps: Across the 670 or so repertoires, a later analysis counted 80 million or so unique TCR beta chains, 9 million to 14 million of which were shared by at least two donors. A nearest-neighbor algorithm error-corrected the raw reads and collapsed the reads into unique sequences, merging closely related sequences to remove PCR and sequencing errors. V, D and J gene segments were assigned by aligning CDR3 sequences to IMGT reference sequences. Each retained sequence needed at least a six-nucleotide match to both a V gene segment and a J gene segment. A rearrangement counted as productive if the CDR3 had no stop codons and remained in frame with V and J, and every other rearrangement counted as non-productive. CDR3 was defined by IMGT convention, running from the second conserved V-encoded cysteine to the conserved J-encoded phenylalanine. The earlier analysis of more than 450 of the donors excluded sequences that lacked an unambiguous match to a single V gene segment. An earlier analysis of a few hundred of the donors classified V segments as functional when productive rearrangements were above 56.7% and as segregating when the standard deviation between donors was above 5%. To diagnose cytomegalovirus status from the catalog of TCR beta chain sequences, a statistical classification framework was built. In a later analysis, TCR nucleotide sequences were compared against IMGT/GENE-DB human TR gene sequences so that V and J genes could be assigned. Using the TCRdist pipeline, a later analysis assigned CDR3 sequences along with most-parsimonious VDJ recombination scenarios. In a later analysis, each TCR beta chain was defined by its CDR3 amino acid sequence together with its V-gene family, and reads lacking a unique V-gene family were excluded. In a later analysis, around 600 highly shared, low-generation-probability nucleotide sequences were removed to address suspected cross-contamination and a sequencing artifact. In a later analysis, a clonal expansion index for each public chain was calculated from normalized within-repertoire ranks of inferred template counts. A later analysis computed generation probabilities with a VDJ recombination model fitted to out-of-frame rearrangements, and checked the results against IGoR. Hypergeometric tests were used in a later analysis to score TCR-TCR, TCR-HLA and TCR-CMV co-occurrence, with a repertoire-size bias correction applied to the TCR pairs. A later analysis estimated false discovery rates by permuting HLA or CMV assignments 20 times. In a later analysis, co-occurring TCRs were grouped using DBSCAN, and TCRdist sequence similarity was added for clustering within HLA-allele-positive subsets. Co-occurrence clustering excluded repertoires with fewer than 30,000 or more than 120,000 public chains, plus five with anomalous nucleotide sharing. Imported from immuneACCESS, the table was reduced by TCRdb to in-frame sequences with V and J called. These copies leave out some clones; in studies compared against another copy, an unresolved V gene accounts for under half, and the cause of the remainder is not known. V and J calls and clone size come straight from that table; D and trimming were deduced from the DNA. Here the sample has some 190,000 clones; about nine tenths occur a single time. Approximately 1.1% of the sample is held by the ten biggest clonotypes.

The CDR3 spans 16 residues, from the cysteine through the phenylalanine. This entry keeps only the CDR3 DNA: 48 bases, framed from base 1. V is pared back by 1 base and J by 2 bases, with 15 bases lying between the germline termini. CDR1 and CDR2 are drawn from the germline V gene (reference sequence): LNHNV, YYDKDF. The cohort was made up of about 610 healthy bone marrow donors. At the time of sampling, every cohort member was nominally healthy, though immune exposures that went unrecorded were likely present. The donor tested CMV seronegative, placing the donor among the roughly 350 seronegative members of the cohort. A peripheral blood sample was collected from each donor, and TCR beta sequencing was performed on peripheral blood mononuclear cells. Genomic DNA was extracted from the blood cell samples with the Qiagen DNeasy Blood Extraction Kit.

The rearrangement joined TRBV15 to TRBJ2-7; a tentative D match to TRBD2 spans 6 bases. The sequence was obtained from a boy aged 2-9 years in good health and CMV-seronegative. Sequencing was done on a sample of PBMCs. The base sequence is TGTGCCACCAGCAGAGTTCGGCTGGCGGGAACCTACGAGCAGTACTTC. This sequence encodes CATSRVRLAGTYEQYF.